Detailed here is one T cell receptor beta chain. Antigen specificity is unknown. The record originates from a study of cytomegalovirus exposure and HLA in healthy donors. Study observations and caveats: The authors listed roughly 150 TCR beta chains as cytomegalovirus-associated. A later analysis appeared to link common viral pathogens to several of the most significant clusters. A classifier reportedly called cytomegalovirus status with high sensitivity and specificity.

The CDR3 loop spans 13 amino acids. Germline-derived CDR1 and CDR2 are MNHNS and SASEGT. Primers: 60 Vbeta forward and 13 Jbeta reverse. This table comes from immunoSEQ multiplex PCR, and its TCRdb copy is limited to in-frame clones, with some not included. The table lists around 150,000 clones, approximately 70% of them singletons, with around 7% in the top ten. The V and J genes are TRBV6-1 and TRBJ1-4; a possible D gene is TRBD1 (5 bases). The receptor comes from a man aged 35-49 years in good health and CMV-seropositive. The sequencing input was PBMCs. CDR3 in DNA: TGTACCTCAGGGCGGGAGTACGATGAAAAACTGTTTTTT. Its protein product is CTSGREYDEKLFF.